This T cell receptor (beta chain) was captured by sequencing in a study of identical twins. The V and J ends lost 9 bases and 2 bases respectively, with 13 bases between them. CDR3 length equals 14 residues. In germline, CDR1 is KGHDR, CDR2 SFDVKD. Addition of a universal primer site occurred through template switching, and cDNA carried unique molecular identifiers. One entry per CDR3 protein results from TCRdb running MiXCR on the 5' RACE reads. The repertoire consists of approximately 590,000 distinct CDR3 sequences, with 9% to 10% occurring once and the leading ten covering 2.5% to 3.5%. Ten or more counts support this clonotype. Its antigen is as yet unknown. General observations from the study: Less excess twin sharing appeared in beta out-of-frame sequences. The study reached conclusions through statistical analysis that was cross-sectional, not following the same donors.

These data were also reused for a study on yellow fever vaccine responses in identical twins.

The chain links TRBV24-1 to TRBJ1-5; D uncertain. Sequencing used PBMCs. This sequence originates from a woman under 30 in good health. CDR3 in amino acids: CATGSRLGNQPQHF. In DNA form, the CDR3 reads TGTGCCACCGGTAGCCGTTTGGGCAATCAGCCCCAGCATTTT.